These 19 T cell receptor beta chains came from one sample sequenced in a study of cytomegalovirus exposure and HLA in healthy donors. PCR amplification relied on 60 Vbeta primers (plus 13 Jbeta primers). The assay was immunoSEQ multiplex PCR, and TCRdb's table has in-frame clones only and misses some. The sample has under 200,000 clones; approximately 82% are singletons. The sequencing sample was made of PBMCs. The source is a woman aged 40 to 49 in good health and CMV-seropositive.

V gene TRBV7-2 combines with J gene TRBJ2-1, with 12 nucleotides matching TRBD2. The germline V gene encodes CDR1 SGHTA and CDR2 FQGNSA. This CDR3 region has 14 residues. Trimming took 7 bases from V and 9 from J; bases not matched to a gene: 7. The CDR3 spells CASTRLAGVTEQFF. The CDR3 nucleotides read TGTGCCAGCACCCGACTAGCGGGAGTAACTGAGCAGTTCTTC.

CDR3 DNA sequence: TGTGCCAGCAGCGTAGGGCCAGGTCACTACGAGCAGTACTTC. Protein product: CASSVGPGHYEQYF. The rearrangement uses TRBV9 and TRBJ2-7; D is ambiguous. The V end lost 0 bases, the J end lost 3 bases, and 10 bases lay between the germline ends. CDR1 SGDLS and CDR2 YYNGEE come from the germline V gene. The length of the CDR3 is 14 residues. The complete variable domain, with remaining parts taken from reference TRBV9 and TRBJ2-7, reads DSGVTQTPKHLITATGQRVTLRCSPRSGDLSVYWYQQSLDQGLQFLIQYYNGEERAKGNILERFSAQQFPDLHSELNLSSLELGDSALYFCASSVGPGHYEQYFGPGTRLTVT.

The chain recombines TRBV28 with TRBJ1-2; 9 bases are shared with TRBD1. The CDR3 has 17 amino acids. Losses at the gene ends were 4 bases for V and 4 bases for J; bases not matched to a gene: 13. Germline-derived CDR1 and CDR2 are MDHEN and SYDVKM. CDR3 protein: CASSSTSAGQGGYGYTF. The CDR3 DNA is TGTGCCAGCAGTTCAACCTCAGCGGGACAGGGTGGCTATGGCTACACCTTC.

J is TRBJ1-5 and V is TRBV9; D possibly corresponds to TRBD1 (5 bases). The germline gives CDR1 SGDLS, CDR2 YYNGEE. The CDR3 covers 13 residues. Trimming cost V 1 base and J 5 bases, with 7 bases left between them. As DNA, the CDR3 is TGTGCCAGCAGCGTATGGGGGGATCAGCCCCAGCATTTT. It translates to CASSVWGDQPQHF.

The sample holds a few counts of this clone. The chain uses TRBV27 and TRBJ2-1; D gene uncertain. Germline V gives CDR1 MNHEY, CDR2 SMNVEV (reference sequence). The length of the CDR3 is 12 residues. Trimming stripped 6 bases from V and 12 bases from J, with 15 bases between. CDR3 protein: CASSPALSMQFF. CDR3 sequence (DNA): TGTGCCAGCAGCCCTGCCCTATCGATGCAGTTCTTC.

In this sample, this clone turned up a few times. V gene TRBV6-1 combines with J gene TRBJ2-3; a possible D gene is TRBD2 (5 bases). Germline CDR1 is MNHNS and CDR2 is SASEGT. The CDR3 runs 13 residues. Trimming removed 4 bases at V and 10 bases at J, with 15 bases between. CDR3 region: CASSGRLLDSQYF. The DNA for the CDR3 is TGTGCCAGCAGTGGGAGACTACTAGACTCGCAGTATTTT.

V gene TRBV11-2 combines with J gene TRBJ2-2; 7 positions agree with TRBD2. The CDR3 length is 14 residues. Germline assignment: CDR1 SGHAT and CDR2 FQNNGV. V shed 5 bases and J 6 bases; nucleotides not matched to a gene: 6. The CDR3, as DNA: TGTGCCAGCAGCGGAGTCCTAGCGGCCGGGGAGCTGTTTTTT. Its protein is CASSGVLAAGELFF.

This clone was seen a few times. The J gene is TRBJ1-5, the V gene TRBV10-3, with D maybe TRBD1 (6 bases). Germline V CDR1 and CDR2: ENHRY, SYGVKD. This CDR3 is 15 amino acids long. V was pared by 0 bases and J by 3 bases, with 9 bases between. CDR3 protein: CAISESQGNNQPQHF. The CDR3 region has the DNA TGTGCCATCAGTGAGTCCCAGGGGAACAATCAGCCCCAGCATTTT.

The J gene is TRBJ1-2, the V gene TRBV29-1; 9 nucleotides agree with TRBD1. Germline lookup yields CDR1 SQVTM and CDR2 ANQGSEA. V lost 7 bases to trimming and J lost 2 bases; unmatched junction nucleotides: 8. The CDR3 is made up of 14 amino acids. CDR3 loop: CSAPTGQGNYGYTF. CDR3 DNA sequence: TGCAGCGCCCCTACGGGACAGGGAAACTATGGCTACACCTTC. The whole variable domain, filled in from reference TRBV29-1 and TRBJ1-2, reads SAVISQKPSRDICQRGTSLTIQCQVDSQVTMMFWYRQQPGQSLTLIATANQGSEATYESGFVIDKFPISRPNLTFSTLTVSNMSPEDSSIYLCSAPTGQGNYGYTFGSGTRLTVV.

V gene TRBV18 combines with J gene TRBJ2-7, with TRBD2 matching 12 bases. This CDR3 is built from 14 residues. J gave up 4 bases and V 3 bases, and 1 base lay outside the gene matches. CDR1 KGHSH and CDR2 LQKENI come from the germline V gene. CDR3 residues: CASSPGTSGYEQYF. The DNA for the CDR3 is TGTGCCAGCTCACCTGGGACTAGCGGGTACGAGCAGTACTTC.

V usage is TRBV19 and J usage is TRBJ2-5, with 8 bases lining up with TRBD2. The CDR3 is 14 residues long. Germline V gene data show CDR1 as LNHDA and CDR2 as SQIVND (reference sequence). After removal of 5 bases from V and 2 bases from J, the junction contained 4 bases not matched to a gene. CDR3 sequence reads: CASSPGGRQETQYF. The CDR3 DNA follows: TGTGCCAGTAGTCCGGGGGGGCGGCAAGAGACCCAGTACTTC.

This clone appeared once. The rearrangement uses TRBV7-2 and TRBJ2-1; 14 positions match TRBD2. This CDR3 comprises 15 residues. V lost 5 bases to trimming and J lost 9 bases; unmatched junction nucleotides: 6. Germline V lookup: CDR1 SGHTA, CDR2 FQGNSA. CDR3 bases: TGTGCCAGCAGCCCCGGACTAGCGGGAGGTACTGAGCAGTTCTTC. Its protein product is CASSPGLAGGTEQFF. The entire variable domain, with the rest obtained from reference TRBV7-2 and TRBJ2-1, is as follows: GAGVSQSPSNKVTEKGKDVELRCDPISGHTALYWYRQSLGQGLEFLIYFQGNSAPDKSGLPSDRFSAERTGGSVSTLTIQRTQQEDSAVYLCASSPGLAGGTEQFFGPGTRLTVL.

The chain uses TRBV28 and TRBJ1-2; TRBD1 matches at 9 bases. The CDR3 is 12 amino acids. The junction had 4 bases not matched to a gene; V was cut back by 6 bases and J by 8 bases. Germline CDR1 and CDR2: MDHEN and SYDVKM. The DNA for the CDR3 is TGTGCCAGCAGCGACAGGGGGAAAGGCTACACCTTC. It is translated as CASSDRGKGYTF.

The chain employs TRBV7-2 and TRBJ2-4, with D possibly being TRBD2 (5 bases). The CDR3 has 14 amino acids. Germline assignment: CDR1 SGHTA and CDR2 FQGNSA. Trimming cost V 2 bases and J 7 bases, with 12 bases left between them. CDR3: CASSLREGRNIQYF. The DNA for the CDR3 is TGTGCCAGCAGCTTAAGAGAGGGCCGGAACATTCAGTACTTC.

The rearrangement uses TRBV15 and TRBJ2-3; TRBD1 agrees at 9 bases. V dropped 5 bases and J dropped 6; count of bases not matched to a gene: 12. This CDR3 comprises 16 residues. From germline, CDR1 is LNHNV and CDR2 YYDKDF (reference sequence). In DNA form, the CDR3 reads TGTGCCACCAGCGGGACTCGGGACAGGGTTTGGGATACGCAGTATTTT. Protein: CATSGTRDRVWDTQYF.

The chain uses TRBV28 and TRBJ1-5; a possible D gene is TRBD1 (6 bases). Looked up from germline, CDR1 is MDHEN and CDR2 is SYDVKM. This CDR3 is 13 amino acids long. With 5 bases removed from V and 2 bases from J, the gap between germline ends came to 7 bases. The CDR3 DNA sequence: TGTGCCAGCAGTAGACAGGGCAATCAGCCCCAGCATTTT. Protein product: CASSRQGNQPQHF.

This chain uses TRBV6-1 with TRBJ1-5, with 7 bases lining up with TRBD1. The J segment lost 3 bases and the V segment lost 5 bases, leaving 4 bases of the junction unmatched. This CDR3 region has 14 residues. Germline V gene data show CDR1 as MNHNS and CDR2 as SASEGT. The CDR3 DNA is TGTGCCAGCAGTCGGGACAGCTACAATCAGCCCCAGCATTTT. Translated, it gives CASSRDSYNQPQHF.

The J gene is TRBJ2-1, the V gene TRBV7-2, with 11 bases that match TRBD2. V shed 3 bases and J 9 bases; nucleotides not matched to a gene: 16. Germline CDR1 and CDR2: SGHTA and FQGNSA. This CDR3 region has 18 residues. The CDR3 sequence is CASSLRLAGWGLGVEQFF. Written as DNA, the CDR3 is TGTGCCAGCAGCTTGAGACTAGCGGGATGGGGATTGGGGGTTGAGCAGTTCTTC.

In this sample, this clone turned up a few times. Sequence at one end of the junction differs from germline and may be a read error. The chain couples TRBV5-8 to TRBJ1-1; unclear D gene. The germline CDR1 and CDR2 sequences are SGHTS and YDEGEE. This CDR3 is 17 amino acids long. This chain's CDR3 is CASSQDQRPQSNTEAFF. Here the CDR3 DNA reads TGCGCCAGCAGCCAAGATCAGAGGCCGCAGTCGAACACTGAAGCTTTCTTT.